This T cell receptor (beta chain) was recorded in a study of CD8 T cells in ankylosing spondylitis. The V and J ends lost 8 bases and 1 base, in that order; junction bases with no gene match: 1. From germline, CDR1 is MGHDK and CDR2 SYGVNS. The CDR3 is made up of 13 amino acids. Using quantitative 5'-RACE with molecular barcodes, the authors made TCR beta libraries. MiXCR, run by TCRdb on the 5' RACE reads, gives a single entry per CDR3 protein. The sample has 26,000 or so distinct CDR3 sequences; over 6.5% are singletons. Sequenced sample: blood. The chain is built from TRBV25-1 and TRBJ1-1; 10 positions match TRBD1. This clonotype originated in a male donor with ankylosing spondylitis or in good health (not recorded which). The CDR3 bases are TGTGCCAGCGACAGGGGGCAGAACACTGAAGCTTTCTTT. Its protein is CASDRGQNTEAFF.